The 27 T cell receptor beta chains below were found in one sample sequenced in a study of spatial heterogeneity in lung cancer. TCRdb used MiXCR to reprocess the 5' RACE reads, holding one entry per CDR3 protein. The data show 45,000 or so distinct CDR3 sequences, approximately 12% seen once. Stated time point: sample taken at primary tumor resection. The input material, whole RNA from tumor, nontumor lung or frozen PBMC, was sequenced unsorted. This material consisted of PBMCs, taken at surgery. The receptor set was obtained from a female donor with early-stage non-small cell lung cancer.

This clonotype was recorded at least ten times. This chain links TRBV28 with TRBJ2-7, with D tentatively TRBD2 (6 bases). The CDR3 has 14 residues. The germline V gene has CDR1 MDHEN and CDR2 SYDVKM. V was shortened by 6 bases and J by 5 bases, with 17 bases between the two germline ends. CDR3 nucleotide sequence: TGTGCCAGCAGCCTTCTAGGAGGGGACCACGAGCAGTACTTC. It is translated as CASSLLGGDHEQYF.

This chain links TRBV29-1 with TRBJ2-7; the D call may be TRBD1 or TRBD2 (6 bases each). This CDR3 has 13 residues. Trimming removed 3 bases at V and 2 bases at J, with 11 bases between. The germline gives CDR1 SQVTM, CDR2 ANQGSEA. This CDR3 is CSVEGGHPYEQYF. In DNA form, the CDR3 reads TGCAGCGTTGAGGGGGGACACCCCTACGAGCAGTACTTC.

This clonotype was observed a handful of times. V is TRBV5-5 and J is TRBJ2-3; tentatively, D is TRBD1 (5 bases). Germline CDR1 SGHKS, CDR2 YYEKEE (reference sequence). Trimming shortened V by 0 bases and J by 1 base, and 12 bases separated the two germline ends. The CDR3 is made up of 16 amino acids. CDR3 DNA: TGTGCCAGCAGCTTGGACCGACAGTGGGGCACAGATACGCAGTATTTT. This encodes CASSLDRQWGTDTQYF. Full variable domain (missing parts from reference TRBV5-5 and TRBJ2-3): DAGVTQSPTHLIKTRGQQVTLRCSPISGHKSVSWYQQVLGQGPQFIFQYYEKEERGRGNFPDRFSARQFPNYSSELNVNALLLGDSALYLCASSLDRQWGTDTQYFGPGTRLTVL.

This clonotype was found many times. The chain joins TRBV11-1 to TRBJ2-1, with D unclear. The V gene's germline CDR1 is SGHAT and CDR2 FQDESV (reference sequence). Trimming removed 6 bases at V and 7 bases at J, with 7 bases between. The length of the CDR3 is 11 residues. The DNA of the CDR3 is TGTGCCAGCAGGGCGGCGAATGAGCAGTTCTTC. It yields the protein CASRAANEQFF. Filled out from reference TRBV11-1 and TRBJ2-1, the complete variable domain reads EAEVAQSPRYKITEKSQAVAFWCDPISGHATLYWYRQILGQGPELLVQFQDESVVDDSQLPKDRFSAERLKGVDSTLKIQPAELGDSAMYLCASRAANEQFFGPGTRLTVL.

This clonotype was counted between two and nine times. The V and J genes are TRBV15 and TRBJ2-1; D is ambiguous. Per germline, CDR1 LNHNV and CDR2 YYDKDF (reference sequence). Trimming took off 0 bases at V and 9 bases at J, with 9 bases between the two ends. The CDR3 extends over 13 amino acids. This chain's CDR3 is CATSRDVPSEQFF. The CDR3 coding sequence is TGTGCCACCAGCAGAGATGTACCGAGTGAGCAGTTCTTC.

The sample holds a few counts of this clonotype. This CDR3 is CASSWGTEAFF. The CDR3 region has the DNA TGTGCCAGCAGCTGGGGCACTGAAGCTTTCTTT. This chain connects TRBV7-9 to TRBJ1-1, with D unclear. Germline V CDR1 and CDR2: SEHNR, FQNEAQ (reference sequence). The CDR3 runs 11 residues. Trimming pared 4 bases from V and 4 bases from J, leaving 4 bases between.

Here the CDR3 reads CASGTERNSPLHF. CDR3 DNA: TGTGCCAGTGGGACAGAAAGGAATTCACCCCTCCACTTT. The chain is built from TRBV19 and TRBJ1-6, with TRBD1 matching 7 bases. V gave up 8 bases and J gave up 7 bases; unmatched junction bases: 5. The CDR3 contains 13 residues. The germline gives CDR1 LNHDA, CDR2 SQIVND (reference sequence).

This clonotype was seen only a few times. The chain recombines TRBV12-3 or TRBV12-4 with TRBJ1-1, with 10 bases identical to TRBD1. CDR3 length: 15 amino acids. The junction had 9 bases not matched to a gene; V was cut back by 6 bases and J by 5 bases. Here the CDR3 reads CASSPRGTGVTEAFF. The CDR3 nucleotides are TGTGCCAGCAGCCCGCGGGGGACAGGGGTTACTGAAGCTTTCTTT.

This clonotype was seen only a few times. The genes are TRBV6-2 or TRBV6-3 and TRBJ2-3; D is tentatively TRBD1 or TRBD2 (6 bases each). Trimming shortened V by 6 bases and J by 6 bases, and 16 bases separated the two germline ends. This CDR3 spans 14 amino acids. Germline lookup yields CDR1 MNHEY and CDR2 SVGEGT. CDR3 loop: CASREGGWRDTQYF. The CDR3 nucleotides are TGTGCCAGCAGGGAGGGGGGCTGGAGGGATACGCAGTATTTT.

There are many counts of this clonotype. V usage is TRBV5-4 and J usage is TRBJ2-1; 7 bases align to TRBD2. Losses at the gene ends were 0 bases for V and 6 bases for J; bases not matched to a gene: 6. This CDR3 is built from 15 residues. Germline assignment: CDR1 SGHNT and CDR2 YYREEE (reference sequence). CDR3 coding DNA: TGTGCCAGCAGCTTGGTGGCTACTAGCGTCAATGAGCAGTTCTTC. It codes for CASSLVATSVNEQFF.

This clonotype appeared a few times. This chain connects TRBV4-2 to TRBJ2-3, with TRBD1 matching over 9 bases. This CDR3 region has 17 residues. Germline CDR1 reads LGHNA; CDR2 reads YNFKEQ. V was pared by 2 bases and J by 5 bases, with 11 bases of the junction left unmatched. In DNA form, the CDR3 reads TGTGCCAGCAGCCAATTTACCGCGACAGGGGGTAAAGATACGCAGTATTTT. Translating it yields CASSQFTATGGKDTQYF.

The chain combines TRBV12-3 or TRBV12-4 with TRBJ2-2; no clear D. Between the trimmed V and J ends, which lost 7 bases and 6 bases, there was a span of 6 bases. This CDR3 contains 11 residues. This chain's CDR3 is CASIKAGELFF. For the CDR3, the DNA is TGTGCCAGCATCAAAGCCGGGGAGCTGTTTTTT.

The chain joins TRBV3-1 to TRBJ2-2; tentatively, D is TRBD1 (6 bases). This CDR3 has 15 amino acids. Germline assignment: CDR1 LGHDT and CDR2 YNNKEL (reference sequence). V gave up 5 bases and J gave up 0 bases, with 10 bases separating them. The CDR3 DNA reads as TGTGCCAGCAGCAAGGACAGTCCGAACACCGGGGAGCTGTTTTTT. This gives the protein CASSKDSPNTGELFF. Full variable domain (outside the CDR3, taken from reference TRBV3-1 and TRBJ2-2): DTAVSQTPKYLVTQMGNDKSIKCEQNLGHDTMYWYKQDSKKFLKIMFSYNNKELIINETVPNRFSPKSPDKAHLNLHINSLELGDSAVYFCASSKDSPNTGELFFGEGSRLTVL.

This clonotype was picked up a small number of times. CDR3 bases: TGTGCCAGCAGCTTACCTCCCGGGACGGCAACTAATGAAAAACTGTTTTTT. Translation: CASSLPPGTATNEKLFF. This chain connects TRBV11-2 to TRBJ1-4, with D possibly matching TRBD1 (5 bases). Germline-derived CDR1 and CDR2 are SGHAT and FQNNGV. Between the trimmed V and J ends, which lost 2 bases and 0 bases, there was a span of 13 bases. The CDR3 has 17 residues.

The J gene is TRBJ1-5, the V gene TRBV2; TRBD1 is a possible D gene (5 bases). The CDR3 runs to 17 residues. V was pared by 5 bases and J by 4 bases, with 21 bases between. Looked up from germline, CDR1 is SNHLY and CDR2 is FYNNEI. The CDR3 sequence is CASSPGRTSSANQPQHF. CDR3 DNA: TGTGCCAGCAGTCCGGGACGGACCAGTTCCGCAAATCAGCCCCAGCATTTT. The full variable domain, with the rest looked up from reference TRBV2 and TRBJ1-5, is EPEVTQTPSHQVTQMGQEVILRCVPISNHLYFYWYRQILGQKVEFLVSFYNNEISEKSEIFDDQFSVERPDGSNFTLKIRSTKLEDSAMYFCASSPGRTSSANQPQHFGDGTRLSIL.

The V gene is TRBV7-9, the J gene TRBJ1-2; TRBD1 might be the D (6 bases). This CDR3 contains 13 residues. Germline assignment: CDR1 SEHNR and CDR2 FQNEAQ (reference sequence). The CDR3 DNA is TGTACTACTGGGGACATAACTAACTATGGCTACACCTTC. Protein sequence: CTTGDITNYGYTF.

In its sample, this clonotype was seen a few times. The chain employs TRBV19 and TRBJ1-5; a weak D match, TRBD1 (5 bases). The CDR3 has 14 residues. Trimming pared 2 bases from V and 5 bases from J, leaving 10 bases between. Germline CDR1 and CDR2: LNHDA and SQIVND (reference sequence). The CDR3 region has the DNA TGTGCCAGTAGTATACGTCGAGGGGATCAGCCCCAGCATTTT. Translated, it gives CASSIRRGDQPQHF.

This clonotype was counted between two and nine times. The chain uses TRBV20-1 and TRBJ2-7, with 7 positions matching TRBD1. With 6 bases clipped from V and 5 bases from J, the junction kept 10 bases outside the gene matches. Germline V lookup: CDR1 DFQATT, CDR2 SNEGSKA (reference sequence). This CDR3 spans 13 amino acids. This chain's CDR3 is CSAGSYRGHEQYF. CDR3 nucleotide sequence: TGCAGTGCGGGATCCTACAGGGGCCACGAGCAGTACTTC.

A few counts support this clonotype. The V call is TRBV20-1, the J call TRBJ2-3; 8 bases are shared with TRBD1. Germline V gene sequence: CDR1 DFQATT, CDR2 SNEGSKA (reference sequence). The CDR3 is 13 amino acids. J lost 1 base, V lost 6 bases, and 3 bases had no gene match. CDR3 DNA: TGCAGTGCCCTGGACAGGGGCACAGATACGCAGTATTTT. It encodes CSALDRGTDTQYF.

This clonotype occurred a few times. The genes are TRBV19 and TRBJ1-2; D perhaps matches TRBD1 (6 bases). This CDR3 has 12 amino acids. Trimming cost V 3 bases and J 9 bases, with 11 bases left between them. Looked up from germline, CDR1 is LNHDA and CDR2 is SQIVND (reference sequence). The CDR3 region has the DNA TGTGCCAGTAGTATCCGGCAGGGGAGCTACACCTTC. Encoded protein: CASSIRQGSYTF.

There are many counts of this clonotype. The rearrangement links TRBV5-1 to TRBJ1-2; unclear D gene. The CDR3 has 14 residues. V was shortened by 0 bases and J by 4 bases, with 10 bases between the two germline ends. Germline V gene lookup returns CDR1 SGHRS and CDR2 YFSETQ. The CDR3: CASSLGPRSYGYTF. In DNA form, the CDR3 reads TGCGCCAGCAGCTTGGGCCCCCGCAGCTATGGCTACACCTTC.

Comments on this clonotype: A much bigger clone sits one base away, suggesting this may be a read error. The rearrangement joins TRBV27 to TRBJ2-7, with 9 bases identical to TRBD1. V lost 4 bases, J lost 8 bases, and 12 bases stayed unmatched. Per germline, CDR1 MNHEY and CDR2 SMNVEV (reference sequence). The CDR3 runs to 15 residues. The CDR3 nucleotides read TGTGCCAGCAGTTACGACACTACAGGGGGCGACAAGCAGTACTTC. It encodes CASSYDTTGGDKQYF.

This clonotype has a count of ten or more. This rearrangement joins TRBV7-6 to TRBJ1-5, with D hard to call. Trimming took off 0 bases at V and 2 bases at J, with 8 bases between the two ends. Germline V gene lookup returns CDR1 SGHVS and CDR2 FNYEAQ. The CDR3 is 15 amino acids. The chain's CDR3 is CASSLALDGNQPQHF. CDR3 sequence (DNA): TGTGCCAGCAGCTTAGCGCTTGACGGCAATCAGCCCCAGCATTTT.

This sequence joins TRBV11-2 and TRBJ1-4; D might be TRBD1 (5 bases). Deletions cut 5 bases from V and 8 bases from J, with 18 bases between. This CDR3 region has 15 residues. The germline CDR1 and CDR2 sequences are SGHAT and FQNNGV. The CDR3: CASSRGFGETEKLFF. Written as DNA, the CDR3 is TGTGCCAGCAGCCGGGGGTTCGGGGAGACCGAAAAACTGTTTTTT. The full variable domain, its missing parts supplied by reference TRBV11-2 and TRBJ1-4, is EAGVAQSPRYKIIEKRQSVAFWCNPISGHATLYWYQQILGQGPKLLIQFQNNGVVDDSQLPKDRFSAERLKGVDSTLKIQPAKLEDSAVYLCASSRGFGETEKLFFGSGTQLSVL.

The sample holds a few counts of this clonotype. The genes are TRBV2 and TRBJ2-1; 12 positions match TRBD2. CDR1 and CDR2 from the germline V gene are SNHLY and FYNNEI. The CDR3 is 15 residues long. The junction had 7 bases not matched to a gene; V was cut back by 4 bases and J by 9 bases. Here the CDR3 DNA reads TGTGCCAGCAGTGCCACTAGCGGGGGGACTATTGAGCAGTTCTTC. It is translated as CASSATSGGTIEQFF.

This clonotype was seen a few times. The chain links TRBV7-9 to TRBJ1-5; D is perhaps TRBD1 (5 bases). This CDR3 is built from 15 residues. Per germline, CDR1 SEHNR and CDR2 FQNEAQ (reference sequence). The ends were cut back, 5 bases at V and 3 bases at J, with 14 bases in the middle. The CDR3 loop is CASSGAGRDNQPQHF. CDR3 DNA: TGTGCCAGCAGCGGAGCAGGGAGGGACAATCAGCCCCAGCATTTT.

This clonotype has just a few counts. CDR3 residues: CASSLSGGYTF. CDR3 in DNA: TGTGCCAGCAGCCTCTCAGGAGGCTACACCTTC. The J gene is TRBJ1-2, the V gene TRBV12-3 or TRBV12-4; no definite D call. V lost 6 bases, J lost 8 bases, and 10 bases lay in between. This CDR3 region has 11 residues.